This T cell receptor (beta chain) emerged from a study of blood T cells in healthy people across ages. This clonotype was seen a handful of times. Its antigen remains unknown. Study-wide results and caveats: Naive and antigen-experienced cells could not be conclusively compared, given unsorted PBMCs.

A second PCR of about 7 to 12 cycles used a sample-barcoded 5' primer and a J-beta primer mix. Every cDNA molecule carried a tag from a template-switch adaptor bearing 12 random nucleotides. TCRdb re-analysed the 5' RACE reads in MiXCR, keeping a single row per CDR3 protein. The sample records some 760,000 distinct CDR3 sequences, more than 20% being singletons. The germline CDR1 and CDR2 sequences are SGHTA and FQGNSA. The CDR3 length is 17 residues. V shed 5 bases and J 3 bases; nucleotides not matched to a gene: 14. These data also featured in a second study, about T cells of mothers and their children.

The TCR comes from a boy aged 5-17 years in good health. Sequencing used blood. V and J are TRBV7-2 and TRBJ2-3; 7 nucleotides match TRBD1. CDR3 in DNA: TGTGCCAGCAGCAAAGGGCGAGGGGGCCACGGGACAGATACGCAGTATTTT. Translated: CASSKGRGGHGTDTQYF.